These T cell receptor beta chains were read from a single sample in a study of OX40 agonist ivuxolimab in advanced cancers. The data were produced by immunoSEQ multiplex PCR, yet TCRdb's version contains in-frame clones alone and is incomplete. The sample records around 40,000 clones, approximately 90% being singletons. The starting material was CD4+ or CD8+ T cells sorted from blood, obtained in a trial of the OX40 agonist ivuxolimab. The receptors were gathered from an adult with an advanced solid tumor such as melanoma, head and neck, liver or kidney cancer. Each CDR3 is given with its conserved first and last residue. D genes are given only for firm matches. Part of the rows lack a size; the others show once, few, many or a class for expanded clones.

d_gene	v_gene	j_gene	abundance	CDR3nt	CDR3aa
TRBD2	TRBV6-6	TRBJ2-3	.	TGTGCCAGCAGTTACAGCGGGAGGGCTGAAGATACGCAGTATTTT	CASSYSGRAEDTQYF
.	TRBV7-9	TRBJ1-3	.	TGTGCCAGCAGCTTGGGCGAGACCGGAAACACCATATATTTT	CASSLGETGNTIYF
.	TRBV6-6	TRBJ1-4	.	TGTGCCAGCAATAAGGGCGGGAGAGAAAAACTGTTTTTT	CASNKGGREKLFF
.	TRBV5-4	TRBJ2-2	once	TGTGCCAGCTCAGACACCGGGGAGCTGTTTTTT	CASSDTGELFF
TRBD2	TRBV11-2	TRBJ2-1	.	TGTGCCAGCAGCTCACTTTTGGGGACTAGCGGGAGCGGCTACAATGAGCAGTTCTTC	CASSSLLGTSGSGYNEQFF
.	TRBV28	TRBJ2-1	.	TGTGCCAGCAGTTTGCCCGGGACACTGAATGAGCAGTTCTTC	CASSLPGTLNEQFF
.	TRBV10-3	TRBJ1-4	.	TGTGCCATCAGTGAGTCGACGGGGGTTGGTGAAAAACTGTTTTTT	CAISESTGVGEKLFF
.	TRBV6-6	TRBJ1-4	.	TGTGCCAGCAACGGACCCCCGGCAACTAATGAAAAACTGTTTTTT	CASNGPPATNEKLFF
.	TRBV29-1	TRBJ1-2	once	TGCAGCGTTGAGGTCTCTTGGGGGGATGGCTACACCTTC	CSVEVSWGDGYTF
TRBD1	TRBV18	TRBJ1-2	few	TGTGCCAGCTCACTGGAAGACAGGGCCTATGGCTACACCTTC	CASSLEDRAYGYTF
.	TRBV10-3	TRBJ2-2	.	TGTGCCATCAGTGCACCCGGGACAAAGAACACCGGGGAGCTGTTTTTT	CAISAPGTKNTGELFF
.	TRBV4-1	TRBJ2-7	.	TGCGCCAGCAGCCAAGCTCACGGGCCGTTTGGGCAGTACTTC	CASSQAHGPFGQYF
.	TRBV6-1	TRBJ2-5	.	TGTGCCAGCGGGGGGAAGGGGTTTGCCCAAGAGACCCAGTACTTC	CASGGKGFAQETQYF
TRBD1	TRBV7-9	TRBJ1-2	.	TGTGCCAGCGTTAACCCACAGGGGTCTGGCTACACCTTC	CASVNPQGSGYTF
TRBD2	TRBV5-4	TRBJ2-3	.	TGTGCCAGCAGCCCACCCGGGACTAGCGGGACAGATACGCAGTATTTT	CASSPPGTSGTDTQYF
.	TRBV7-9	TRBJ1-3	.	TGTGCCAGCCAGTTAGGGCCGGGGCCCCAGATCTCTGGAAACACCATATATTTT	CASQLGPGPQISGNTIYF
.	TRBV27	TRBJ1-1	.	TGTGCCAGCAGTTTTACCCCGAACACTGAAGCTTTCTTT	CASSFTPNTEAFF
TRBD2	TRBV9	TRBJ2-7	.	TGTGCCAGCAGCGGCGCCGGGAGGAACTACGAGCAGTACTTC	CASSGAGRNYEQYF
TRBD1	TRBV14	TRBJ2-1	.	TGTGCCAGCAGCCCTACGACAGGGCGATATGAGCAGTTCTTC	CASSPTTGRYEQFF
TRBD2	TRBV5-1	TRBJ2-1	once	TGCGCCAGCAGTCTCCGCGGGCGGGAGTATGATGAGCAGTTCTTC	CASSLRGREYDEQFF
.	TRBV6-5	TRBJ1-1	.	TGTGCCAGCAGTCCCCGTCAGAGCAATGAAGCTTTCTTT	CASSPRQSNEAFF
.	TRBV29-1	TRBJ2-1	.	TGCAGCGTACCCGGTCTGAACAACAATGAGCAGTTCTTC	CSVPGLNNNEQFF
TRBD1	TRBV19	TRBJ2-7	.	TGTGCCAGTACCCTAGGGACAGGGGGCCTATACGAGCAGTACTTC	CASTLGTGGLYEQYF
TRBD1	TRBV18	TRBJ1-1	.	TGTGCCAGCTCACCACCGACAGGGGAAGGGACTGAAGCTTTCTTT	CASSPPTGEGTEAFF
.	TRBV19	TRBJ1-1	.	TGTGCCAGTAGTTCTTACACTGAAGCTTTCTTT	CASSSYTEAFF
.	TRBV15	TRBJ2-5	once	TGTGCCACCAGCAGGGTTTATGAGCAAGAGACCCAGTACTTC	CATSRVYEQETQYF
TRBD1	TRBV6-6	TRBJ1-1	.	TGTGCCAGCGCTCTACTTGGACAGGGAACTGAAGCTTTCTTT	CASALLGQGTEAFF
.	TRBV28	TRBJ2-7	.	TGTGCCAGCAGTTTGCGGACTCATCCGATCTACGAGCAGTACTTC	CASSLRTHPIYEQYF
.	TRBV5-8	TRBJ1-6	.	TGTGCCAGCAACCCGGACGGAAATAATTCACCCCTCCACTTT	CASNPDGNNSPLHF
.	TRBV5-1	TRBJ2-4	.	TGCGCCAGCAGCCCGGGTGGAAGGTCCAAAAACATTCAGTACTTC	CASSPGGRSKNIQYF
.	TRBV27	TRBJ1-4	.	TGTGCCAGCGGAAAAGGGGTGGTAGAACTGTTTTTT	CASGKGVVELFF
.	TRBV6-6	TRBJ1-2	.	TGTGCCAGCAGTTACCCCGACAGGAACTATGGCTACACCTTC	CASSYPDRNYGYTF
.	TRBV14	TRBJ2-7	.	TGTGCCAGCGGGTTGGGGTATACCTACGAGCAGTACTTC	CASGLGYTYEQYF
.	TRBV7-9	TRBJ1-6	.	TGTGCCAGCAGGGTTGGGTGTGGCTCACCCCTCCACTTT	CASRVGCGSPLHF
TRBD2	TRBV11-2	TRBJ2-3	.	TGTGCCAGCAGCAAGGGACTACCCACAGATACGCAGTATTTT	CASSKGLPTDTQYF
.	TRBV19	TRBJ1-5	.	TGTGCCAGTAGTATGACCCAACCATCAGGCAATCAGCCCCAGCATTTT	CASSMTQPSGNQPQHF
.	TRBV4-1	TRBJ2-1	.	TGCGCCAGCAGCCAAGATCTTCAGGGCCTTGGATACAATGAGCAGTTCTTC	CASSQDLQGLGYNEQFF
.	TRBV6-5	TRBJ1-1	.	TGTGCCAGCAGAACCGGCATCACAGCTTTCTTT	CASRTGITAFF
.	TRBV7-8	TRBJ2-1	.	TGTGCCAGCAGCTTAAGAGGTAGAGGATTTCAGCATGAGCAGTTCTTC	CASSLRGRGFQHEQFF
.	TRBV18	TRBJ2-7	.	TGTGCCAGCTCAAGGCAGCCCACCTACGAGCAGTACTTC	CASSRQPTYEQYF
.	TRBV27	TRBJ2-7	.	TGTGCCAGCGGGTCTCCGCGTTGGCAGGGGAGTTCCTACGAGCAGTACTTC	CASGSPRWQGSSYEQYF
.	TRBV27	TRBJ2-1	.	TGTGCCAGCAGCCTGACTGTTACCTACAATGAGCAGTTCTTC	CASSLTVTYNEQFF
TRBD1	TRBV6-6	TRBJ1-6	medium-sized	TGTGCCACCCTGACAGGGGGGAAATCACCCCTCCACTTT	CATLTGGKSPLHF
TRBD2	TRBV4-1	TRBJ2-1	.	TGCGCCAGCAGCCAAGATAGGACTAGCGGGGGCTACAATGAGCAGTTCTTC	CASSQDRTSGGYNEQFF
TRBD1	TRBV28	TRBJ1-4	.	TGTGCCAGCAGTTTCCGGACAGGGGAAGGGGATGAAAAACTGTTTTTT	CASSFRTGEGDEKLFF
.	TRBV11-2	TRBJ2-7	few	TGTGCCAGCTGCCCCGAAGCGGGCTCGCAGTACGAGCAGTACTTC	CASCPEAGSQYEQYF
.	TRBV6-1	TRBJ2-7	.	TGTGCCAGCAGTCCATTCTCCTACGAGCAGTACTTC	CASSPFSYEQYF
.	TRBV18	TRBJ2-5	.	TGTGCCAGCTCACCAGTCCCCAAAGAGACCCAGTACTTC	CASSPVPKETQYF
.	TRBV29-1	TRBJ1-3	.	TGCAGCGTTGTTGGGGGCACTGGAAACACCATATATTTT	CSVVGGTGNTIYF
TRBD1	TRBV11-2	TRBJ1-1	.	TGTGCCAGCAGCGCCTACAGGGGGCCCACTGAAGCTTTCTTT	CASSAYRGPTEAFF
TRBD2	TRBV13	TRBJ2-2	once	TGTGCCAGCAAGGGCGGGAGGAACACCGGGGAGCTGTTTTTT	CASKGGRNTGELFF
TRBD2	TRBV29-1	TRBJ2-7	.	TGCAGCGTTGAAGATCCACCCCATAAGGCGGGGGGTCGGTACGAGCAGTACTTC	CSVEDPPHKAGGRYEQYF
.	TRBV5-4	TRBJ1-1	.	TGTGCCAGCAGCCACGGACTTCTACGAGAAGCTTTCTTT	CASSHGLLREAFF